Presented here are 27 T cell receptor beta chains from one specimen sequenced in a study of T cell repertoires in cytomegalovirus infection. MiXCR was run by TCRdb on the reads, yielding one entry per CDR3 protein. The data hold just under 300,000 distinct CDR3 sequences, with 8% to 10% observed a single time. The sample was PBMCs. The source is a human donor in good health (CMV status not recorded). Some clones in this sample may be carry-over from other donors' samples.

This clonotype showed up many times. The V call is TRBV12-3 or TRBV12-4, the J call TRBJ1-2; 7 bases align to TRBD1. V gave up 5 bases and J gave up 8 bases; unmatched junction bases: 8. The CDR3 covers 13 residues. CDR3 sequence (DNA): TGTGCCAGCAGTCCCGGGACAGACCGCGGCTACACCTTC. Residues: CASSPGTDRGYTF.

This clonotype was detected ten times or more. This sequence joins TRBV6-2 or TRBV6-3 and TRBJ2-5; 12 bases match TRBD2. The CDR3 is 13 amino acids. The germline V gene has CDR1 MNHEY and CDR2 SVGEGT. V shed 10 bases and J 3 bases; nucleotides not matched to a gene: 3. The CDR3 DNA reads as TGTGCCACCAGGACTAGCGGGGAAGAGACCCAGTACTTC. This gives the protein CATRTSGEETQYF.

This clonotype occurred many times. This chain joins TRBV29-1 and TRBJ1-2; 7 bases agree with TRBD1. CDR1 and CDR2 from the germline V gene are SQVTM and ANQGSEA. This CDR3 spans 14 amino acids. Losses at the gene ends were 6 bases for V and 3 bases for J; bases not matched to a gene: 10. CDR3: CSVENRGRDYGYTF. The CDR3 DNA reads TGCAGCGTCGAAAACAGGGGAAGAGACTATGGCTACACCTTC.

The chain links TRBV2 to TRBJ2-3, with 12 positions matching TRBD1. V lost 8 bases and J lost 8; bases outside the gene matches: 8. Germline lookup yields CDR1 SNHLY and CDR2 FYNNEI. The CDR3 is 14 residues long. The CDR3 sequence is CASSGDRGRLTQYF. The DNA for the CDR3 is TGTGCCAGCTCCGGGGACAGGGGGCGTCTTACGCAGTATTTT.

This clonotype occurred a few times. In DNA form, the CDR3 reads TGCAGCGGGAGGGAGCAAGAGACCCAGTACTTC. The encoded protein is CSGREQETQYF. The chain carries TRBV29-1 and TRBJ2-5; a weak D match, TRBD2 (6 bases). The CDR3 consists of 11 residues. Germline V gene sequence: CDR1 SQVTM, CDR2 ANQGSEA. The V gene lost 7 bases and the J gene lost 2 bases, with 8 bases spanning the gap.

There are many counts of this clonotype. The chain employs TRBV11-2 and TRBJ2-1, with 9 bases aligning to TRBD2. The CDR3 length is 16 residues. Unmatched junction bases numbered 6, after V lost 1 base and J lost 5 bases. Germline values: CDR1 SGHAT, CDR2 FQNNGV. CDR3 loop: CASSLGAGGAHNEQFF. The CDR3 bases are TGTGCCAGCAGCTTAGGGGCGGGGGGGGCGCACAATGAGCAGTTCTTC.

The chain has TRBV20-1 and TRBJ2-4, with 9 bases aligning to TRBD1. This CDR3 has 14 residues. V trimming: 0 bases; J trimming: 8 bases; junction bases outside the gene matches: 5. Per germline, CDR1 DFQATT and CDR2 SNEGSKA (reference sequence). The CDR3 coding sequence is TGCAGTGCTAGAGAGGGGACAGGGTTAGACATTCAGTACTTC. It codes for CSAREGTGLDIQYF.

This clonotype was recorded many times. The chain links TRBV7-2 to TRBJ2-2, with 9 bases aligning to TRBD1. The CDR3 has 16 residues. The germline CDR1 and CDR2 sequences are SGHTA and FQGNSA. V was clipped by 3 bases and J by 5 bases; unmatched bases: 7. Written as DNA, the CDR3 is TGTGCCAGCAGCTTCAACCGGGACAGGGTGACCGGGGAGCTGTTTTTT. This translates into CASSFNRDRVTGELFF.

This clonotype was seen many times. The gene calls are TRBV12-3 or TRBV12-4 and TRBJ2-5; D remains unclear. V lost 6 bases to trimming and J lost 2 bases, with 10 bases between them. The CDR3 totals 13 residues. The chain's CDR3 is CASRSGPQETQYF. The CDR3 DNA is TGTGCCAGCAGATCCGGACCGCAAGAGACCCAGTACTTC.

CDR3 DNA sequence: TGCGCCACCCAGGGGGCCGTTTATGTCCAGAACACCGGGGAGCTGTTTTTT. It specifies CATQGAVYVQNTGELFF. The rearrangement links TRBV10-2 to TRBJ2-2, with 8 nucleotides matching TRBD1. The germline V gene encodes CDR1 WSHSY and CDR2 SAAADI. Unmatched junction bases numbered 14, after V lost 10 bases and J lost 1 base. The CDR3 runs 17 residues.

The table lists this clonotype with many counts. Here the CDR3 reads CASSFGGAMYNEQFF. The CDR3 bases are TGTGCCAGCAGTTTCGGGGGTGCCATGTACAATGAGCAGTTCTTC. The genes are TRBV7-8 and TRBJ2-1, with D possibly being TRBD2 (6 bases). Deletions cut 6 bases from V and 4 bases from J, with 16 bases between. CDR1 and CDR2 from the germline V gene are SGHVS and FQNEAQ. The CDR3 length is 15 residues.

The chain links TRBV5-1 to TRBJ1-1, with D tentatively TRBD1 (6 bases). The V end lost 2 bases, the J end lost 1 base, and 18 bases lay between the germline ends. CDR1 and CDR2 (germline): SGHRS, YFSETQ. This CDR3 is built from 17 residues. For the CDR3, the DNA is TGCGCCAGCAGCTTTTTAGGGGGTGCTCAAGGGAACACTGAAGCTTTCTTT. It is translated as CASSFLGGAQGNTEAFF.

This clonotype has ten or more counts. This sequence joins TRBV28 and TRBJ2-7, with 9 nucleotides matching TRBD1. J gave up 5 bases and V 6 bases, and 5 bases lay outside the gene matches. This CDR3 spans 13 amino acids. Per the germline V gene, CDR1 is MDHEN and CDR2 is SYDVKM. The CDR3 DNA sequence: TGTGCCAGCAGGGGACAGGGTAGCAACGAGCAGTACGTC. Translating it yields CASRGQGSNEQYV.

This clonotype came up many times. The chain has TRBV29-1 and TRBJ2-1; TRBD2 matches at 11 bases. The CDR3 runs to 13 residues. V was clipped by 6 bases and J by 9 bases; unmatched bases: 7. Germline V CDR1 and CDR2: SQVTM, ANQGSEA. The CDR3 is CSVSRLAGSEQFF. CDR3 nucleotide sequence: TGCAGCGTCTCCAGACTAGCGGGGAGTGAGCAGTTCTTC.

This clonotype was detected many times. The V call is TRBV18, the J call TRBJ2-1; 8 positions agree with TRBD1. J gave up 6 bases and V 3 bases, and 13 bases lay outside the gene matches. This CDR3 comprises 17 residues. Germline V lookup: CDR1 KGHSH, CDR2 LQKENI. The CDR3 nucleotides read TGTGCCAGCTCACCCAGAGGGGGCAGGGGGCTTCTCAATGAGCAGTTCTTC. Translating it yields CASSPRGGRGLLNEQFF.

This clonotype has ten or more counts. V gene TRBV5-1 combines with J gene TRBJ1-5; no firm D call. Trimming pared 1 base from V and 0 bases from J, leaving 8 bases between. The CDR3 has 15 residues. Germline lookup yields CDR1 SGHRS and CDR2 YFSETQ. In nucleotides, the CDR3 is TGCGCCAGCAGCTTGCTGCCAGATAGCAATCAGCCCCAGCATTTT. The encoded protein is CASSLLPDSNQPQHF.

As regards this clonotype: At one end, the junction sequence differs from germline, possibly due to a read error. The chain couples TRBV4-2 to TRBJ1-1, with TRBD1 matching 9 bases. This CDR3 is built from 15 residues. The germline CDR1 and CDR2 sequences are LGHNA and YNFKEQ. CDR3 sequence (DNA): TGTGCCAGCGGCCAAGATACAGGACAGGGGACTGAAGCTTTCTTT. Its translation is CASGQDTGQGTEAFF.

The CDR3 loop is CASSLAVGTDTQYF. CDR3 coding DNA: TGCGCCAGCAGCTTGGCCGTGGGGACAGATACGCAGTATTTT. The rearrangement joins TRBV5-1 to TRBJ2-3; D is unresolved. The germline V and J ends were trimmed by 0 bases and 3 bases, with 8 bases remaining between them. The germline gives CDR1 SGHRS, CDR2 YFSETQ. CDR3 length equals 14 residues.

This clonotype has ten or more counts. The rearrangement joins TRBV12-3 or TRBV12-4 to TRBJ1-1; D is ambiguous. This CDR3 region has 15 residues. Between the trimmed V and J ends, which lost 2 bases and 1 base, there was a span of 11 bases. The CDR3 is CASSLSGTKNTEAFF. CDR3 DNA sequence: TGTGCCAGCAGTTTATCAGGCACCAAGAACACTGAAGCTTTCTTT.

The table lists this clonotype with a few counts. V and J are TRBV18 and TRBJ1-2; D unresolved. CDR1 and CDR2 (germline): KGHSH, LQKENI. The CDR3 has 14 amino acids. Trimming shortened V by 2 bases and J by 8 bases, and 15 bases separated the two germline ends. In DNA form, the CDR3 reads TGTGCCAGCTCACCATCCAGTACCGTGGGGGGCTACACCTTC. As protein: CASSPSSTVGGYTF. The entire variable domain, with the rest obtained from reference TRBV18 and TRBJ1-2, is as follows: NAGVMQNPRHLVRRRGQEARLRCSPMKGHSHVYWYRQLPEEGLKFMVYLQKENIIDESGMPKERFSAEFPKEGPSILRIQQVVRGDSAAYFCASSPSSTVGGYTFGSGTRLTVV.

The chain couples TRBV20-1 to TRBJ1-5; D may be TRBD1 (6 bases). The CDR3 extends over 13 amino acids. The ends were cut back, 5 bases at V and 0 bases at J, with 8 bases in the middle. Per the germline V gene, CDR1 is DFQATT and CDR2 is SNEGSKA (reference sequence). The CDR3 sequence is CSAYRDSNQPQHF. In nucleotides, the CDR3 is TGCAGTGCTTACAGGGATAGCAATCAGCCCCAGCATTTT.

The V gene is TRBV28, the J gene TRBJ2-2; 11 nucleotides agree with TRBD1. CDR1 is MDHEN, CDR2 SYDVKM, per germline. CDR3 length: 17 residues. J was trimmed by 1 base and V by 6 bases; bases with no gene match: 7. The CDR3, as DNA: TGTGCCAGCAGCCGTAGGACAGGGGGCTGGAACACCGGGGAGCTGTTTTTT. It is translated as CASSRRTGGWNTGELFF.

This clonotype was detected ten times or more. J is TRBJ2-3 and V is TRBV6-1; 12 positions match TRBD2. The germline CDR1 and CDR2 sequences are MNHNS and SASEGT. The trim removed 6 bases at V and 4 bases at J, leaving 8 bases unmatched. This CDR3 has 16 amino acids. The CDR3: CASSRVLAGGADTQYF. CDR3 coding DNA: TGTGCCAGCAGCCGAGTACTAGCGGGGGGCGCAGATACGCAGTATTTT.

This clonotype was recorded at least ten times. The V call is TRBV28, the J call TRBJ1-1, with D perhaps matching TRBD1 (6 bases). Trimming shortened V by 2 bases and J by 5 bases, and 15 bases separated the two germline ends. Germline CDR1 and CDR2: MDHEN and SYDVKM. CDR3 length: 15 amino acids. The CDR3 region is CASSLRGAGRTEAFF. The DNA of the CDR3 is TGTGCCAGCAGTTTAAGGGGGGCGGGGCGAACTGAAGCTTTCTTT.

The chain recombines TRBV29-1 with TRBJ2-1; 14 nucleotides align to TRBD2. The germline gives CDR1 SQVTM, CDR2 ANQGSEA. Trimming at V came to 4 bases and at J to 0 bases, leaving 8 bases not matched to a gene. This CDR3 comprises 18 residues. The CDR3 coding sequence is TGCAGCGTTGGGGGACTAGCGGGGGCCCATAGCTCCTACAATGAGCAGTTCTTC. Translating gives CSVGGLAGAHSSYNEQFF.

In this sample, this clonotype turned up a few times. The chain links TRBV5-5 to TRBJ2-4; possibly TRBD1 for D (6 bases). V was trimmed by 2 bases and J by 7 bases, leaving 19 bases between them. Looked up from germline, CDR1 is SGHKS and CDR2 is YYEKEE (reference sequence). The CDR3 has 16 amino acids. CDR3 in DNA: TGTGCCAGCAGCTTAGGATGGGTGGCAGGGGCCAACATTCAGTACTTC. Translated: CASSLGWVAGANIQYF.

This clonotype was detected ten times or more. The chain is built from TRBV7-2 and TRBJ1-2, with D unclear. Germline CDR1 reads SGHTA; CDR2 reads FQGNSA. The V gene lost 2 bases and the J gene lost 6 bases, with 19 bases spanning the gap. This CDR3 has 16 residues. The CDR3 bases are TGTGCCAGCAGCTTATACCTTGGGCCTCTGGAGGATGGCTACACCTTC. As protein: CASSLYLGPLEDGYTF.